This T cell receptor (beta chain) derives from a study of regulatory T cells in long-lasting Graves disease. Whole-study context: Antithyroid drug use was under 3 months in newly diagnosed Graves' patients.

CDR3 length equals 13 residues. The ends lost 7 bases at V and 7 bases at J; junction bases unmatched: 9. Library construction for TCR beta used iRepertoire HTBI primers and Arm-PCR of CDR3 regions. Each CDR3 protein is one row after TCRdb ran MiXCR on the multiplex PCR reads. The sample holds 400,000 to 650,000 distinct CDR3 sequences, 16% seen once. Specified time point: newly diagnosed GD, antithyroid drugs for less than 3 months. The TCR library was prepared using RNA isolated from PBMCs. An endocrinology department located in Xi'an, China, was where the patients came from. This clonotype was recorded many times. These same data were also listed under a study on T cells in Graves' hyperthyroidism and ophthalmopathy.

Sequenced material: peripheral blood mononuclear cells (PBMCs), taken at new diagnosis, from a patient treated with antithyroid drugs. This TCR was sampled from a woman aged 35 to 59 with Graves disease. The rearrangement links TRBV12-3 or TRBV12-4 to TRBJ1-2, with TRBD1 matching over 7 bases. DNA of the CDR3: TGTGCCAGCAACGGCGGACAGGAAAGTGGCTACACCTTC. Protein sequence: CASNGGQESGYTF.